Presented here are 26 T cell receptor beta chains from one specimen sequenced in a study of T cell repertoires in aging, cancer and after chemotherapy. Rearranged V-D-J TRB sequences were amplified with a mixed TRB-A/B primer pool. MiXCR, run by TCRdb on the multiplex PCR reads, gives a single entry per CDR3 protein. Counted here are about 2,100 distinct CDR3 sequences, 15% to 20% occurring once; the ten biggest clones make up 8.1%. The template was genomic DNA from peripheral blood, not RNA. The sequenced sample was blood. The receptors were gathered from a human donor with a solid tumor.

In this sample, this clonotype is medium-sized (0.01 to 0.1%). The chain combines TRBV7-2 with TRBJ2-7, with 7 bases matching TRBD2. The J segment lost 6 bases and the V segment lost 5 bases, leaving 13 bases of the junction unmatched. Germline V gene data show CDR1 as SGHTA and CDR2 as FQGNSA. This CDR3 contains 15 residues. The CDR3 loop reads CASSPGTTSPVEQYF. Here the CDR3 DNA reads TGTGCCAGCAGCCCGGGGACTACCTCCCCTGTCGAGCAGTACTTC.

Only a few counts were recorded for this clonotype. The J gene is TRBJ1-1, the V gene TRBV2, with 8 bases lining up with TRBD1. Trimming took 3 bases from V and 10 from J; bases not matched to a gene: 13. This CDR3 is built from 15 residues. The V gene's germline CDR1 is SNHLY and CDR2 FYNNEI. The CDR3 sequence: CASSDDRGSGVTAFF. For the CDR3, the DNA is TGTGCCAGCAGTGATGACAGGGGATCTGGGGTCACAGCTTTCTTT.

This clonotype is medium-sized in the sample. The chain carries TRBV4-2 and TRBJ1-5; D is unresolved. CDR3 size: 15 residues. From germline, CDR1 is LGHNA and CDR2 YNFKEQ. The V gene lost 0 bases and the J gene lost 1 base, with 7 bases spanning the gap. The CDR3 nucleotides read TGTGCCAGCAGCCAAGAGGGGTTGAGCAATCAGCCCCAGCATTTT. This translates into CASSQEGLSNQPQHF.

In this sample, this clonotype is medium-sized. The J gene is TRBJ2-3, the V gene TRBV20-1; D might be TRBD2 (5 bases). Germline CDR1 and CDR2: DFQATT and SNEGSKA (reference sequence). Trimming pared 0 bases from V and 1 base from J, leaving 11 bases between. The CDR3 length is 15 residues. CDR3 in amino acids: CSARDGFSGTDTQYF. The CDR3 DNA follows: TGCAGTGCTAGAGATGGGTTTAGCGGCACAGATACGCAGTATTTT.

By frequency in the sample, this clonotype is medium-sized. The chain links TRBV20-1 to TRBJ2-1, with D unresolved. Germline assignment: CDR1 DFQATT and CDR2 SNEGSKA (reference sequence). V gave up 4 bases and J gave up 4 bases, with 11 bases separating them. There are 13 residues in the CDR3. The CDR3 nucleotides read TGCAGTGCTATTGTTTCTCCTTACAATGAGCAGTTCTTC. The encoded protein is CSAIVSPYNEQFF.

In its sample, this clonotype was seen a few times. The chain is built from TRBV11-1 and TRBJ2-1, with D perhaps TRBD1 (6 bases). This CDR3 has 16 amino acids. V was trimmed by 1 base and J by 0 bases, leaving 10 bases between them. Germline lookup yields CDR1 SGHAT and CDR2 FQDESV (reference sequence). The CDR3 region is CASSLGSGDSYNEQFF. The CDR3 nucleotides are TGTGCCAGCAGCTTAGGGTCAGGGGACTCCTACAATGAGCAGTTCTTC.

By sample fraction, this clonotype is medium-sized. The chain has TRBV5-1 and TRBJ1-3; 8 nucleotides agree with TRBD1. The CDR3 consists of 17 residues. Looked up from germline, CDR1 is SGHRS and CDR2 is YFSETQ. V trimming: 7 bases; J trimming: 1 base; junction bases outside the gene matches: 13. The CDR3 spells CASRSETGVISGNTIYF. CDR3 nucleotides: TGCGCCAGCCGTTCCGAGACAGGGGTGATTTCTGGAAACACCATATATTTT.

This clonotype is judged large (0.1 to 1%). The chain combines TRBV27 with TRBJ2-5; D gene unclear. The CDR3 length is 11 residues. Germline CDR1 reads MNHEY; CDR2 reads SMNVEV (reference sequence). V shed 2 bases and J shed 4 bases, with 2 bases lying between them. The CDR3 here is CASSLGETQYF. In DNA form, the CDR3 reads TGTGCCAGCAGTTTAGGAGAGACCCAGTACTTC.

The V call is TRBV7-7, the J call TRBJ1-6, with D perhaps TRBD1 (5 bases). V was pared by 5 bases and J by 14 bases, with 13 bases between. The CDR3 runs 12 residues. Germline V gene data show CDR1 as SSHAT and CDR2 as FNYEAQ (reference sequence). DNA for the CDR3: TGTGCCAGCAGCCGGGGACGGTCAGCCCTCCACTTT. Translation gives CASSRGRSALHF.

This clonotype is labeled medium-sized. The V gene is TRBV7-9, the J gene TRBJ2-3; the D is unclear. Germline-derived CDR1 and CDR2 are SEHNR and FQNEAQ (reference sequence). This CDR3 spans 14 amino acids. V shed 4 bases and J shed 5 bases, with 13 bases lying between them. The CDR3 sequence: CASSSTNYGDTQYF. The CDR3 DNA reads TGTGCCAGCAGCTCGACAAACTACGGAGATACGCAGTATTTT.

Within the sample, this clonotype is medium-sized (0.01 to 0.1%). V gene TRBV5-1 combines with J gene TRBJ2-3; 10 nucleotides match TRBD2. Germline CDR1 SGHRS, CDR2 YFSETQ. Trimming removed 4 bases from V and 1 base from J; junction bases left unmatched: 12. The CDR3 is made up of 18 amino acids. CDR3 loop: CASSPWSGLARRTDTQYF. In nucleotides, the CDR3 is TGCGCCAGCAGCCCTTGGTCGGGACTAGCGCGACGCACAGATACGCAGTATTTT.

This clonotype is termed medium-sized. The chain combines TRBV20-1 with TRBJ1-5; TRBD1 agrees at 7 bases. Germline V CDR1 and CDR2: DFQATT, SNEGSKA (reference sequence). This CDR3 is built from 14 residues. J gave up 2 bases and V 6 bases, and 7 bases lay outside the gene matches. CDR3 residues: CSAFRTGGNQPQHF. The CDR3 DNA reads as TGCAGTGCCTTTCGGACAGGTGGCAATCAGCCCCAGCATTTT.

The sample holds a few counts of this clonotype. The genes are TRBV11-1 and TRBJ2-2, with D possibly being TRBD1 (7 bases). This CDR3 region has 16 residues. The germline gives CDR1 SGHAT, CDR2 FQDESV (reference sequence). Deletions cut 5 bases from V and 3 bases from J, with 16 bases between. This CDR3 reads CASSPLATGYTGELFF. The CDR3 DNA reads TGTGCCAGCAGCCCGCTAGCGACAGGGTACACCGGGGAGCTGTTTTTT.

As for this clonotype: This may be a read error: a much more frequent sequence differs by one nucleotide. The chain links TRBV7-6 to TRBJ2-5, with D perhaps TRBD2 (5 bases). Germline V gene sequence: CDR1 SGHVS, CDR2 FNYEAQ. This CDR3 comprises 15 residues. V was pared by 6 bases and J by 2 bases, with 16 bases between. CDR3 bases: TGTGCCAGCAGACCGAGGGCAGGCTTTCAAGAGACCCAGTACTTC. Encoded protein: CASRPRAGFQETQYF.

Sample share makes this clonotype medium-sized. This sequence joins TRBV28 and TRBJ1-1; no clear D. The CDR3 spans 14 residues. V shed 3 bases and J shed 3 bases, with 11 bases lying between them. The germline V gene encodes CDR1 MDHEN and CDR2 SYDVKM. For the CDR3, the DNA is TGTGCCAGCAGTTTCGAGAGGCGATACACTGAAGCTTTCTTT. Amino acids: CASSFERRYTEAFF.

This clonotype is medium-sized. This chain connects TRBV27 to TRBJ2-1; tentatively, D is TRBD1 (5 bases). Germline-derived CDR1 and CDR2 are MNHEY and SMNVEV (reference sequence). V was trimmed by 4 bases and J by 8 bases, leaving 15 bases between them. There are 14 residues in the CDR3. Here the CDR3 reads CASSSSDSVHEQFF. CDR3 in DNA: TGTGCCAGCAGTTCCAGTGACAGTGTCCATGAGCAGTTCTTC.

This clonotype is termed large. The J gene is TRBJ2-5, the V gene TRBV29-1, with 7 nucleotides matching TRBD2. The V and J ends lost 1 base and 2 bases, in that order; junction bases with no gene match: 4. This CDR3 has 14 residues. Looked up from germline, CDR1 is SQVTM and CDR2 is ANQGSEA. The CDR3 coding sequence is TGCAGCGTTGAAGGGCTAGCGGTACAAGAGACCCAGTACTTC. Encoded protein: CSVEGLAVQETQYF.

The CDR3 DNA follows: TGTGCCAGCAGCATCACCGGGACAGGGGGTTTTGGCTACACCTTC. Its protein product is CASSITGTGGFGYTF. The genes are TRBV11-2 and TRBJ1-2; TRBD1 agrees at 11 bases. From germline, CDR1 is SGHAT and CDR2 FQNNGV. This CDR3 comprises 15 residues. V lost 5 bases, J lost 7 bases, and 9 bases stayed unmatched.

This clonotype is medium-sized. V is TRBV6-2 or TRBV6-3 and J is TRBJ1-5; D unclear. Deletions cut 11 bases from V and 0 bases from J, with 8 bases between. This CDR3 is built from 12 residues. Germline CDR1 and CDR2: MNHEY and SVGEGT. CDR3 amino acids: CAGQTSNQPQHF. In nucleotides, the CDR3 is TGTGCCGGCCAAACTAGCAATCAGCCCCAGCATTTT.

This clonotype counts as medium-sized (0.01 to 0.1%). This chain connects TRBV12-3 or TRBV12-4 to TRBJ1-2; D is possibly TRBD1 (6 bases). The V end lost 2 bases, the J end lost 4 bases, and 17 bases lay between the germline ends. The CDR3 loop spans 16 amino acids. The chain's CDR3 is CASSLLSSGEIYGYTF. CDR3 DNA: TGTGCCAGCAGTTTACTCTCTTCAGGGGAGATCTATGGCTACACCTTC.

The chain recombines TRBV12-5 with TRBJ1-5; D remains ambiguous. Per germline, CDR1 LGHNT and CDR2 FRNRAP. The CDR3 spans 15 residues. V shed 5 bases and J shed 0 bases, with 11 bases lying between them. The CDR3 loop is CASGVDTYSNQPQHF. The CDR3 DNA reads as TGTGCTAGTGGTGTAGACACCTATAGCAATCAGCCCCAGCATTTT.

This clonotype qualifies as medium-sized. The chain couples TRBV19 to TRBJ1-2; 7 bases agree with TRBD1. The V and J ends lost 1 base and 3 bases, in that order; junction bases with no gene match: 8. CDR3 length equals 16 residues. Germline CDR1 is LNHDA and CDR2 is SQIVND (reference sequence). This CDR3 is CASSIGGTDLYYGYTF. The DNA for the CDR3 is TGTGCCAGTAGTATAGGCGGGACAGATCTCTACTATGGCTACACCTTC.

This clonotype was seen a handful of times. The chain employs TRBV2 and TRBJ2-1, with a possible D match to TRBD2 (6 bases). The CDR3 has 14 residues. Trimming took off 5 bases at V and 9 bases at J, with 17 bases between the two ends. Germline-derived CDR1 and CDR2 are SNHLY and FYNNEI. The CDR3 coding sequence is TGTGCCAGCAGTCTCTTGTCCGGGACTCTTGAGCAGTTCTTC. Amino acid sequence: CASSLLSGTLEQFF.

The rearrangement links TRBV7-2 to TRBJ2-3; D is possibly TRBD2 (7 bases). V gave up 4 bases and J gave up 6 bases, with 17 bases separating them. CDR3 length: 15 amino acids. Germline values: CDR1 SGHTA, CDR2 FQGNSA. The CDR3 coding sequence is TGTGCCAGCAGCTCCCAGGGGAGGCGGGGGGATACGCAGTATTTT. This codes for CASSSQGRRGDTQYF.

The rearrangement links TRBV28 to TRBJ2-7, with 10 bases matching TRBD1. The germline V gene has CDR1 MDHEN and CDR2 SYDVKM. CDR3 size: 14 residues. V lost 5 bases, J lost 9 bases, and 10 bases stayed unmatched. The CDR3 DNA reads TGTGCCAGCAGTCCCGGGACAGGGGCCCTCGGGCAGTACTTC. Protein: CASSPGTGALGQYF.

This clonotype is large (0.1 to 1%). This rearrangement joins TRBV27 to TRBJ1-6; D ambiguous. The CDR3 has 17 residues. Looked up from germline, CDR1 is MNHEY and CDR2 is SMNVEV (reference sequence). V lost 5 bases and J 6 bases, leaving 20 bases between the germline ends. CDR3 region: CASSPPVGRRSNSPLHF. CDR3 DNA: TGTGCCAGCAGTCCGCCCGTTGGGAGGAGATCTAATTCACCCCTCCACTTT.